The 7 T cell receptor beta chains below were found in one sample sequenced in a study of response to subunit inactivated influenza vaccine. In TCRdb, the RT-PCR reads were re-called with MiXCR into one record per CDR3 protein. The sample includes approximately 530,000 distinct CDR3 sequences, 13% of them seen just once. This sample comprised PBMCs from blood, obtained 40 to 50 days after vaccination. The receptors stem from a man between 50 and 59 years old who received an inactivated influenza vaccine.

V gene TRBV7-2 combines with J gene TRBJ2-2; tentative D call: TRBD2 (6 bases). The CDR3 totals 15 residues. CDR1 is SGHTA, CDR2 FQGNSA, per germline. V lost 5 bases to trimming and J lost 3 bases, with 13 bases between them. The CDR3 here is CASSPGLSYTGELFF. CDR3 coding DNA: TGTGCCAGCAGCCCCGGACTATCATACACCGGGGAGCTGTTTTTT.

Ten or more counts support this clonotype. This chain uses TRBV20-1 with TRBJ2-1; unclear D gene. The germline V and J ends were trimmed by 2 bases and 10 bases, with 9 bases remaining between them. The CDR3 sequence is 11 residues long. CDR1 and CDR2 (germline): DFQATT, SNEGSKA (reference sequence). Written as DNA, the CDR3 is TGCAGTGCTAGATTGGCCTTCGAGCAGTTCTTC. Its protein product is CSARLAFEQFF.

This clonotype showed up just a few times. The rearrangement uses TRBV12-3 or TRBV12-4 and TRBJ1-2; D not certain. The V gene lost 5 bases and the J gene lost 4 bases, with 11 bases spanning the gap. The CDR3 length is 13 residues. The chain's CDR3 is CASSLGAGYGYTF. Here the CDR3 DNA reads TGTGCCAGCAGTCTAGGTGCGGGCTATGGCTACACCTTC.

This clonotype has ten or more counts. The chain couples TRBV7-8 to TRBJ2-1, with D unresolved. Per germline, CDR1 SGHVS and CDR2 FQNEAQ. With 0 bases removed from V and 7 bases from J, the gap between germline ends came to 10 bases. This CDR3 is 14 amino acids long. CDR3 sequence: CASSLAVGINEQFF. In nucleotides, the CDR3 is TGTGCCAGCAGCTTAGCGGTAGGGATAAATGAGCAGTTCTTC. The full variable domain, rest sourced from reference TRBV7-8 and TRBJ2-1, is GAGVSQSPRYKVAKRGQDVALRCDPISGHVSLFWYQQALGQGPEFLTYFQNEAQLDKSGLPSDRFFAERPEGSVSTLKIQRTQQEDSAVYLCASSLAVGINEQFFGPGTRLTVL.

The sample holds a few counts of this clonotype. J is TRBJ2-1 and V is TRBV4-3, with TRBD2 matching 8 bases. V dropped 1 base and J dropped 4; count of bases not matched to a gene: 6. CDR3 length: 16 residues. Per the germline V gene, CDR1 is LGHNA and CDR2 is YSLEER. The CDR3 region is CASSQGSGSYYNEQFF. The CDR3 DNA is TGCGCCAGCAGCCAAGGCAGCGGGAGTTATTACAATGAGCAGTTCTTC.

This rearrangement joins TRBV7-2 to TRBJ2-2; 9 bases are a match to TRBD2. The CDR3 spans 16 residues. Germline V lookup: CDR1 SGHTA, CDR2 FQGNSA. With 0 bases clipped from V and 5 bases from J, the junction kept 4 bases outside the gene matches. CDR3 in amino acids: CASSLARTSGTGELFF. The CDR3 region has the DNA TGTGCCAGCAGCTTAGCGAGAACTAGCGGGACCGGGGAGCTGTTTTTT.

This clonotype showed up just a few times. V and J are TRBV29-1 and TRBJ2-2; D may be TRBD1 or TRBD2 (5 bases each). This CDR3 comprises 15 residues. The V gene lost 1 base and the J gene lost 5 bases, with 14 bases spanning the gap. The V gene's germline CDR1 is SQVTM and CDR2 ANQGSEA. For the CDR3, the DNA is TGCAGCGTTGAAGGGGGCGTCCGCGGGACCGGGGAGCTGTTTTTT. Protein: CSVEGGVRGTGELFF.